This section outlines one T cell receptor (beta chain) sequence together with its context. CDR3 length: 14 residues. CDR1 is LGHNA, CDR2 YSLEER, per germline. The junction had 4 bases not matched to a gene; V was cut back by 3 bases and J by 5 bases. Residents of about two dozen US areas, aged about 18 to 95 years, made up the participants. Participant reports of clinical history set cohort assignment. The sample belongs to a study of blood T cell repertoires in COVID-19. In the study overall: Researchers got acute and convalescent COVID-19 samples from the United States, Italy and Spain.

The method was immunoSEQ multiplex PCR; TCRdb's version includes in-frame clones alone and lacks a portion of them. The repertoire holds about 220,000 clones, 80% to 90% seen once, with 14% to 15% in the top ten. The chain has TRBV4-3 and TRBJ2-1; TRBD2 matches at 7 bases. Sequencing was carried out using PBMCs or T cells enriched from blood (not recorded which). The sequence came from a woman between 45 and 65 years old with acute COVID-19. The CDR3 DNA follows: TGCGCCAGCAGCCAGGCTGGACTAGACAATGAGCAGTTCTTC. Residues: CASSQAGLDNEQFF.